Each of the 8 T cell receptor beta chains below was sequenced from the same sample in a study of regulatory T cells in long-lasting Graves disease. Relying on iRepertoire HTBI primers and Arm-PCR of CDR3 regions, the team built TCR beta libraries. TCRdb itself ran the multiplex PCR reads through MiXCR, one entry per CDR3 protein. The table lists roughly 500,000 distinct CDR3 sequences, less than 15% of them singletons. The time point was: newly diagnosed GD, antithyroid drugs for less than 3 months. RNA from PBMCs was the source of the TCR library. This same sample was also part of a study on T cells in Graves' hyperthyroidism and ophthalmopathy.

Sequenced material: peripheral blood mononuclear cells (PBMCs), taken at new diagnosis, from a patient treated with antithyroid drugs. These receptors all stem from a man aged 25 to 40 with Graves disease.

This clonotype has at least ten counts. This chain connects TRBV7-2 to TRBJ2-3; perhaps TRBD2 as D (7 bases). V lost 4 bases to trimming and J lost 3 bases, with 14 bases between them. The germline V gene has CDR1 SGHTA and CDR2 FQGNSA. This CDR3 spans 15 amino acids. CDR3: CASSSFGGATDTQYF. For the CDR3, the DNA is TGTGCCAGCAGCTCTTTTGGGGGGGCAACAGATACGCAGTATTTT.

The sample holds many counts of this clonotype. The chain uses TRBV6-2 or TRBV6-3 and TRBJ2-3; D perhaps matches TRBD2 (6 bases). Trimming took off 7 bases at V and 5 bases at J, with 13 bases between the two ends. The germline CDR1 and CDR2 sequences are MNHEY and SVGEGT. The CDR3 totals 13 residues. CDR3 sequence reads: CASIRGGRDTQYF. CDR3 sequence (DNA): TGTGCCAGCATCCGTGGGGGGAGAGATACGCAGTATTTT.

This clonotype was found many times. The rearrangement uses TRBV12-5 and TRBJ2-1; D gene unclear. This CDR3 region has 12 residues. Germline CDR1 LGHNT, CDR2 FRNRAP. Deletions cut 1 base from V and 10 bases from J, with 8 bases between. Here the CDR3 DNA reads TGTGCTAGTGGTTTGGAGGTGACAGAGCAGTTCTTC. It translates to CASGLEVTEQFF.

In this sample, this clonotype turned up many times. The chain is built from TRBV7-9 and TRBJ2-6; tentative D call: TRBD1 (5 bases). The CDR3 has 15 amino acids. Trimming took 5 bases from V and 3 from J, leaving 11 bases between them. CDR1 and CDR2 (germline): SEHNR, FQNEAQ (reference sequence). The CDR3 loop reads CASSIQGGGANVLTF. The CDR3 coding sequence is TGTGCCAGCAGCATCCAGGGTGGTGGGGCCAACGTCCTGACTTTC.

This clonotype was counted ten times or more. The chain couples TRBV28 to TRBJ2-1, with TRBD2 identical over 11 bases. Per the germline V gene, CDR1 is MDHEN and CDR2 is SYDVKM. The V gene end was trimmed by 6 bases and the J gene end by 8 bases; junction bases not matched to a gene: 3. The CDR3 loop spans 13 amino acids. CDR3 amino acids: CASRTSGNYEQFF. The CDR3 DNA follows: TGTGCCAGCAGGACTAGCGGGAACTATGAGCAGTTCTTC.

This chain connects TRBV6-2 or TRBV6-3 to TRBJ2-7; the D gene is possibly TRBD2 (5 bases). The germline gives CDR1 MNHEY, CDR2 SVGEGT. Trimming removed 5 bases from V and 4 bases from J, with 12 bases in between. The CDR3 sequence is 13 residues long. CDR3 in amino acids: CASSRETRYEQYF. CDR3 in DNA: TGTGCCAGCAGTAGGGAGACACGGTACGAGCAGTACTTC.

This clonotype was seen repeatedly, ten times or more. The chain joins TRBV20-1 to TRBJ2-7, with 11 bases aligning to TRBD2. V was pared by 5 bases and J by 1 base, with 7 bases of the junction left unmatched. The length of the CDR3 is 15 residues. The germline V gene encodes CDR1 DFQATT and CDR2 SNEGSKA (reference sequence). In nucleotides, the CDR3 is TGCAGTGCTTCCCTAACTAGCGGGAGATCCTACGAGCAGTACTTC. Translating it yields CSASLTSGRSYEQYF.

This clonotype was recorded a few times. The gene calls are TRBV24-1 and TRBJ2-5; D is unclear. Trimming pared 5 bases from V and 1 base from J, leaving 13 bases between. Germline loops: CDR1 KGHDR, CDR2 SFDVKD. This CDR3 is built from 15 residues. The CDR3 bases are TGTGCCACCAGTGCTAGGGTAAATCGCCAAGAGACCCAGTACTTC. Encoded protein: CATSARVNRQETQYF.